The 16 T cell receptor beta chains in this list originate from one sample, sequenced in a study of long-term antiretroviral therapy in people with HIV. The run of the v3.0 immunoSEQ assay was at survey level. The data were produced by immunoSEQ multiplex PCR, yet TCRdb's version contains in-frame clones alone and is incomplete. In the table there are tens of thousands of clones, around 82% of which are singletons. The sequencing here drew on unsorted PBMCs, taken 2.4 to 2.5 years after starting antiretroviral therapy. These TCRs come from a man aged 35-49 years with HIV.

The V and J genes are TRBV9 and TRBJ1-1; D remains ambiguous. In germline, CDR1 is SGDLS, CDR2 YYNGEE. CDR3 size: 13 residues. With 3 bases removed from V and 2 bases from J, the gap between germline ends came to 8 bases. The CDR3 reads CASSGRYNTEAFF. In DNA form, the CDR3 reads TGTGCCAGCAGCGGACGGTACAACACTGAAGCTTTCTTT. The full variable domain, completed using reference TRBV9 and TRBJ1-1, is DSGVTQTPKHLITATGQRVTLRCSPRSGDLSVYWYQQSLDQGLQFLIQYYNGEERAKGNILERFSAQQFPDLHSELNLSSLELGDSALYFCASSGRYNTEAFFGQGTRLTVV.

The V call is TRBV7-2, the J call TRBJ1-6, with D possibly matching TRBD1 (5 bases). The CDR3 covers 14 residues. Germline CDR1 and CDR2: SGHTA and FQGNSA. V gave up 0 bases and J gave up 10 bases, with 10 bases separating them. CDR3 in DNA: TGTGCCAGCAGCTTAGCAGGGGAAAGGTCACCCCTCCACTTT. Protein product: CASSLAGERSPLHF.

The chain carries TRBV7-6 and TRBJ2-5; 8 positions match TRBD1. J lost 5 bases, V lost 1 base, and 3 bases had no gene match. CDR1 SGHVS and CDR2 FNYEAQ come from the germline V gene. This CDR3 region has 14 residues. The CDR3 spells CASSLGTGFETQYF. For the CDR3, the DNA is TGTGCCAGCAGCTTAGGGACAGGGTTTGAGACCCAGTACTTC.

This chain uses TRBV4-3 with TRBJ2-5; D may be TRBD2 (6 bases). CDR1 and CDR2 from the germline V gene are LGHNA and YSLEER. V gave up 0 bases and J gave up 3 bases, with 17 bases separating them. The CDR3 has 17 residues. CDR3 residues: CASSQDRVGGTEETQYF. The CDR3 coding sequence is TGCGCCAGCAGCCAAGACAGAGTTGGGGGGACCGAAGAGACCCAGTACTTC.

The CDR3 DNA sequence: TGTGCCAGCGACCAACAGGGGAGGATTTCCGTAGTGCAGTACTTC. Translation gives CASDQQGRISVVQYF. The chain has TRBV2 and TRBJ2-7; perhaps TRBD1 as D (7 bases). CDR1 is SNHLY, CDR2 FYNNEI, per germline. CDR3 length equals 15 residues. V was clipped by 8 bases and J by 9 bases, with 26 bases between them.

CDR3 loop: CAISGFPMSSYEQYF. CDR3 DNA: TGTGCCATCAGTGGCTTTCCCATGAGCTCCTACGAGCAGTACTTC. The chain recombines TRBV10-3 with TRBJ2-7; no clear D gene. Germline V gives CDR1 ENHRY, CDR2 SYGVKD. Trimming left V 4 bases short and J 0 bases short, with 13 bases between. CDR3 size: 15 residues.

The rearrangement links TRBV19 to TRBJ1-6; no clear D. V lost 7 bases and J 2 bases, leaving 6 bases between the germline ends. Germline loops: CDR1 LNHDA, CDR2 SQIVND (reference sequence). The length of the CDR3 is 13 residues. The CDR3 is CASNTAYNSPLHF. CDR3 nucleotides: TGTGCCAGTAACACAGCCTATAATTCACCCCTCCACTTT.

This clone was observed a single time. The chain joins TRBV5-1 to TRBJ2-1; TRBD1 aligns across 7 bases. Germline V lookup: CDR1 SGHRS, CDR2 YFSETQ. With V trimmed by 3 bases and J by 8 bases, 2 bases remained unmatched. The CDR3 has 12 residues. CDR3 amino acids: CASSWQGDEQFF. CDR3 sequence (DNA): TGCGCCAGCAGCTGGCAGGGGGATGAGCAGTTCTTC.

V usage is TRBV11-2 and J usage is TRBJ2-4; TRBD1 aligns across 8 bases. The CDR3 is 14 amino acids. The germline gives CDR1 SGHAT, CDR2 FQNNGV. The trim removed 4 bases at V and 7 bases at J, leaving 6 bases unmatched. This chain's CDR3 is CASSWAGGGNIQYF. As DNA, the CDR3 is TGTGCCAGCAGCTGGGCAGGGGGCGGTAACATTCAGTACTTC.

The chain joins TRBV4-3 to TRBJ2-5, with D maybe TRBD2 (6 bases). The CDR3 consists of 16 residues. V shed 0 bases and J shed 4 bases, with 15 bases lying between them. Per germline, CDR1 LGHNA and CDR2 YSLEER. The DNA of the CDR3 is TGCGCCAGCAGCCAAGATAGTAGCGGTCAGGGAGAGACCCAGTACTTC. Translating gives CASSQDSSGQGETQYF.

Written as DNA, the CDR3 is TGTGCCAGCAGCCCGGGGGCCACTGAAGCTTTCTTT. Its protein product is CASSPGATEAFF. The chain has TRBV27 and TRBJ1-1, with D perhaps TRBD1 (6 bases). Looked up from germline, CDR1 is MNHEY and CDR2 is SMNVEV (reference sequence). The ends were cut back, 6 bases at V and 4 bases at J, with 9 bases in the middle. The CDR3 has 12 amino acids.

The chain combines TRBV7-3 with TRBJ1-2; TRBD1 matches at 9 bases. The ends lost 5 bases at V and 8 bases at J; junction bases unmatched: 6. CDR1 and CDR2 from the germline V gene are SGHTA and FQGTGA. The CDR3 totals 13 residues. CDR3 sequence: CASSPTGGGGYTF. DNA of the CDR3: TGTGCCAGCAGCCCCACAGGGGGCGGAGGCTACACCTTC.

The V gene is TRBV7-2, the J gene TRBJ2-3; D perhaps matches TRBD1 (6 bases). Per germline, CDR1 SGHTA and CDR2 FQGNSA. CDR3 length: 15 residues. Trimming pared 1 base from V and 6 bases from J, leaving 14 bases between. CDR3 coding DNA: TGTGCCAGCAGCTTAGTGGGGGCCCGTCGGGATACGCAGTATTTT. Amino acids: CASSLVGARRDTQYF.

The CDR3 reads CASSVEDLSYEQYF. CDR3 DNA sequence: TGTGCCAGCAGTGTGGAGGACCTCTCCTACGAGCAGTACTTC. The chain carries TRBV6-1 and TRBJ2-7; maybe TRBD2 (5 bases). Germline lookup yields CDR1 MNHNS and CDR2 SASEGT. The CDR3 totals 14 residues. V was pared by 4 bases and J by 0 bases, with 10 bases between.

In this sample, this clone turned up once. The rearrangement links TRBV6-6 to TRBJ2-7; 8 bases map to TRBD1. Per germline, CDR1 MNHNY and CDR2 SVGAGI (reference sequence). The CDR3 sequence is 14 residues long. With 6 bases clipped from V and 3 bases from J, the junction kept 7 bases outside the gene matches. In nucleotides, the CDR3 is TGTGCCAGCAGGATCGGGACAGGAGGCTACGAGCAGTACTTC. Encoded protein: CASRIGTGGYEQYF.

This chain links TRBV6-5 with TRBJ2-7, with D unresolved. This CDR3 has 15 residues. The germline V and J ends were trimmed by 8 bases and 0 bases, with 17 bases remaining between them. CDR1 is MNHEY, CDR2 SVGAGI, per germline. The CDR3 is CASGASSGTSYEQYF. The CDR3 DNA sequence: TGTGCCAGCGGAGCCAGTTCTGGCACCTCCTACGAGCAGTACTTC.